Below, 25 T cell receptor beta chains from the same sample are listed, as sequenced in a study of technical replicates of blood from four donors. The method was immunoSEQ multiplex PCR; TCRdb's version includes in-frame clones alone and lacks a portion of them. The sample yields some 87,000 clones, 90% to 95% seen once. The sample comprised T cells isolated from PBMCs. These receptors were obtained from a human donor in good health.

The chain recombines TRBV28 with TRBJ1-3; D is undetermined. V was clipped by 4 bases and J by 6 bases, with 13 bases between them. Germline CDR1 is MDHEN and CDR2 is SYDVKM. CDR3 size: 14 residues. The CDR3 nucleotides are TGTGCCAGCAGTTCGACACAGAATTCAAACACCATATATTTT. Its translation: CASSSTQNSNTIYF.

This chain links TRBV27 with TRBJ2-7, with 9 bases matching TRBD2. The CDR3 extends over 16 amino acids. The germline V gene encodes CDR1 MNHEY and CDR2 SMNVEV (reference sequence). The ends lost 7 bases at V and 5 bases at J; junction bases unmatched: 15. The DNA for the CDR3 is TGTGCCAGCACCTTGAAAGCGGCTAGCGGGAACCACGAGCAGTACTTC. It translates to CASTLKAASGNHEQYF.

This rearrangement joins TRBV19 to TRBJ2-7; the match to TRBD2 covers 7 bases. The CDR3 has 14 residues. After removal of 3 bases from V and 2 bases from J, the junction contained 4 bases not matched to a gene. Germline assignment: CDR1 LNHDA and CDR2 SQIVND (reference sequence). In DNA form, the CDR3 reads TGTGCCAGTAGTATGGAGCGGGGTACCTACGAGCAGTACTTC. Translating gives CASSMERGTYEQYF.

This chain joins TRBV11-3 and TRBJ2-7; TRBD1 matches at 9 bases. Germline assignment: CDR1 SGHNT and CDR2 YENEEA. This CDR3 region has 13 residues. Germline trimming cut 6 bases from V and 4 bases from J; bases unmatched to any gene: 4. CDR3 residues: CASRPGQGYEQYF. CDR3 bases: TGTGCCAGCAGACCGGGACAGGGTTACGAGCAGTACTTC.

This clone was detected only once. This sequence joins TRBV19 and TRBJ2-1; 7 positions match TRBD2. The CDR3 spans 13 residues. The J segment lost 8 bases and the V segment lost 5 bases, leaving 6 bases of the junction unmatched. Germline-derived CDR1 and CDR2 are LNHDA and SQIVND (reference sequence). The CDR3 loop is CASSQIRGDEQFF. Written as DNA, the CDR3 is TGTGCCAGTAGTCAAATTCGGGGGGATGAGCAGTTCTTC.

This clone appeared a single time. The chain uses TRBV15 and TRBJ2-5; perhaps TRBD1 as D (5 bases). Germline CDR1 LNHNV, CDR2 YYDKDF (reference sequence). Trimming removed 3 bases from V and 2 bases from J, with 13 bases in between. CDR3 length: 15 amino acids. For the CDR3, the DNA is TGTGCCACCAGCAGGGGCGAAGGGGATCAAGAGACCCAGTACTTC. It is translated as CATSRGEGDQETQYF.

This clone is a singleton in its sample. V and J are TRBV27 and TRBJ1-5; D might be TRBD1 (5 bases). This CDR3 is built from 14 residues. Germline-derived CDR1 and CDR2 are MNHEY and SMNVEV (reference sequence). Trimming pared 3 bases from V and 6 bases from J, leaving 12 bases between. The CDR3 reads CASSFIGGGQPQHF. CDR3 nucleotides: TGTGCCAGCAGTTTCATCGGGGGAGGTCAGCCCCAGCATTTT.

The V call is TRBV9, the J call TRBJ2-2; TRBD1 agrees at 8 bases. The length of the CDR3 is 16 residues. Trimming cost V 1 base and J 4 bases; bases outside gene matches: 6. Germline loops: CDR1 SGDLS, CDR2 YYNGEE. CDR3 DNA sequence: TGTGCCAGCAGCGTACAGGGGGCGCTGATCACCGGGGAGCTGTTTTTT. It is translated as CASSVQGALITGELFF.

The chain has TRBV5-6 and TRBJ2-5, with D tentatively TRBD2 (6 bases). Germline loops: CDR1 SGHDT, CDR2 YYEEEE. This CDR3 region has 13 residues. V lost 3 bases, J lost 3 bases, and 9 bases lay in between. CDR3 loop: CASSSTGEETQYF. CDR3 nucleotides: TGTGCCAGCAGCTCCACGGGGGAAGAGACCCAGTACTTC.

This clone was seen once. The chain couples TRBV5-4 to TRBJ2-7, with 9 nucleotides matching TRBD1. Looked up from germline, CDR1 is SGHNT and CDR2 is YYREEE (reference sequence). With 0 bases clipped from V and 2 bases from J, the junction kept 0 bases outside the gene matches. The CDR3 totals 14 residues. This CDR3 reads CASSLGQGAYEQYF. The DNA for the CDR3 is TGTGCCAGCAGCTTGGGACAGGGGGCCTACGAGCAGTACTTC.

This chain joins TRBV6-1 and TRBJ2-7; 7 nucleotides align to TRBD1. CDR1 is MNHNS and CDR2 is SASEGT in the germline V gene. Trimming at V came to 11 bases and at J to 2 bases, leaving 6 bases not matched to a gene. The CDR3 has 12 residues. For the CDR3, the DNA is TGTGCCGGTGGGGACAGAACCTACGAGCAGTACTTC. Its translation is CAGGDRTYEQYF.

J is TRBJ2-1 and V is TRBV19; 10 nucleotides match TRBD2. Germline CDR1 is LNHDA and CDR2 is SQIVND (reference sequence). This CDR3 has 14 residues. V was pared by 2 bases and J by 5 bases, with 0 bases of the junction left unmatched. In nucleotides, the CDR3 is TGTGCCAGTAGTATAACTAGCGGGAACAATGAGCAGTTCTTC. Translation gives CASSITSGNNEQFF.

This chain links TRBV7-9 with TRBJ2-7; TRBD1 might be the D (6 bases). The CDR3 extends over 17 amino acids. Trimming stripped 6 bases from V and 0 bases from J, with 21 bases between. The germline CDR1 and CDR2 sequences are SEHNR and FQNEAQ (reference sequence). The CDR3 loop is CASRHNYYRARSYEQYF. CDR3 DNA sequence: TGTGCCAGCAGACATAACTATTACAGGGCTCGCTCCTACGAGCAGTACTTC. Based on the CDR3 plus reference TRBV7-9 and TRBJ2-7, the full variable domain is DTGVSQNPRHKITKRGQNVTFRCDPISEHNRLYWYRQTLGQGPEFLTYFQNEAQLEKSRLLSDRFSAERPKGSFSTLEIQRTEQGDSAMYLCASRHNYYRARSYEQYFGPGTRLTVT.

This chain joins TRBV5-4 and TRBJ1-2; D unclear. The CDR3 has 15 amino acids. Deletions cut 2 bases from V and 4 bases from J, with 15 bases between. Germline V gene sequence: CDR1 SGHNT, CDR2 YYREEE (reference sequence). The CDR3 loop is CASSLGRLIVYGYTF. CDR3 in DNA: TGTGCCAGCAGCTTAGGAAGACTGATTGTCTATGGCTACACCTTC.

The rearrangement links TRBV30 to TRBJ1-4; D may be TRBD1 (6 bases). CDR3 size: 14 residues. Trimming removed 6 bases at V and 8 bases at J, with 19 bases between. The germline gives CDR1 GTSNPN, CDR2 SVGIG (reference sequence). DNA of the CDR3: TGTGCCTGCCTTTCCGGGGGGCTTAGGGAAAAACTGTTTTTT. This encodes CACLSGGLREKLFF.

This clone showed up just a few times. This sequence joins TRBV6-1 and TRBJ1-1; the D is unclear. Trimming removed 0 bases from V and 8 bases from J, with 7 bases in between. Germline V gene data show CDR1 as MNHNS and CDR2 as SASEGT. CDR3 length: 12 residues. The CDR3 region has the DNA TGTGCCAGCAGTGAAGCCCTAGCAGAAGCTTTCTTT. It yields the protein CASSEALAEAFF.

On this clone: The sample holds other DNA sequences that translate to the same CDR3. V is TRBV9 and J is TRBJ1-1; D is uncertain. Trimming pared 1 base from V and 3 bases from J, leaving 7 bases between. CDR3 size: 13 residues. CDR1 is SGDLS, CDR2 YYNGEE, per germline. The CDR3 reads CASSVSRDTEAFF. In DNA form, the CDR3 reads TGTGCCAGCAGCGTATCCCGAGACACTGAAGCTTTCTTT. The full variable domain, with the rest looked up from reference TRBV9 and TRBJ1-1, is DSGVTQTPKHLITATGQRVTLRCSPRSGDLSVYWYQQSLDQGLQFLIQYYNGEERAKGNILERFSAQQFPDLHSELNLSSLELGDSALYFCASSVSRDTEAFFGQGTRLTVV.

The V call is TRBV30, the J call TRBJ2-1, with 8 bases identical to TRBD2. CDR1 is GTSNPN, CDR2 SVGIG, per germline (reference sequence). CDR3 length: 13 residues. J lost 1 base, V lost 6 bases, and 2 bases had no gene match. CDR3 residues: CACSGVSYNEQFF. DNA for the CDR3: TGTGCCTGTAGCGGGGTTTCCTACAATGAGCAGTTCTTC.

This chain uses TRBV7-9 with TRBJ2-1; 7 bases map to TRBD2. Germline-derived CDR1 and CDR2 are SEHNR and FQNEAQ (reference sequence). The CDR3 sequence is 15 residues long. Trimming removed 1 base from V and 5 bases from J; junction bases left unmatched: 5. CDR3 bases: TGTGCCAGCAGCTTAGGACGGGAGGTTGACAATGAGCAGTTCTTC. Encoded protein: CASSLGREVDNEQFF.

The CDR3 DNA reads TGTGCCAGCAGTTTACGATCGGAGGCCTCCTACGAGCAGTACTTC. Its translation is CASSLRSEASYEQYF. The chain recombines TRBV27 with TRBJ2-7; TRBD2 is a possible D gene (5 bases). The CDR3 sequence is 15 residues long. Trimming cost V 2 bases and J 0 bases, with 11 bases left between them. CDR1 is MNHEY and CDR2 is SMNVEV in the germline V gene (reference sequence).

The CDR3 sequence is CASSSEAPNEQYF. CDR3 nucleotides: TGTGCCAGCAGTTCCGAGGCTCCCAACGAGCAGTACTTC. V gene TRBV28 combines with J gene TRBJ2-7; D not resolved. Germline V gene sequence: CDR1 MDHEN, CDR2 SYDVKM. V was cut by 4 bases and J by 5 bases, with 12 bases left in between. The CDR3 runs to 13 residues.

The chain is built from TRBV18 and TRBJ1-1, with D tentatively TRBD1 (6 bases). This CDR3 is 12 amino acids long. Per germline, CDR1 KGHSH and CDR2 LQKENI. V was shortened by 2 bases and J by 7 bases, with 8 bases between the two germline ends. The CDR3 loop reads CASSPGDIEAFF. In nucleotides, the CDR3 is TGTGCCAGCTCACCAGGGGACATTGAAGCTTTCTTT.

The CDR3 coding sequence is TGTGCCAGCAGCGGTATGACGGGGAACTACAATGAGCAGTTCTTC. Protein product: CASSGMTGNYNEQFF. J is TRBJ2-1 and V is TRBV14, with TRBD2 as a possible D gene (5 bases). CDR3 size: 15 residues. The ends were cut back, 5 bases at V and 3 bases at J, with 14 bases in the middle. CDR1 and CDR2 (germline): SGHDN, FVKESK. Looking up the rest from reference TRBV14 and TRBJ2-1 gives the full variable domain: EAGVTQFPSHSVIEKGQTVTLRCDPISGHDNLYWYRRVMGKEIKFLLHFVKESKQDESGMPNNRFLAERTGGTYSTLKVQPAELEDSGVYFCASSGMTGNYNEQFFGPGTRLTVL.

The chain couples TRBV5-4 to TRBJ2-1; 8 bases map to TRBD2. Germline V gives CDR1 SGHNT, CDR2 YYREEE (reference sequence). CDR3 length: 17 residues. J was trimmed by 6 bases and V by 1 base; bases with no gene match: 12. CDR3 in DNA: TGTGCCAGCAGCTTGAAGCGGTGGGGGACTAGAGCCAATGAGCAGTTCTTC. As protein: CASSLKRWGTRANEQFF. Supplemented by reference TRBV5-4 and TRBJ2-1, the full variable domain reads ETGVTQSPTHLIKTRGQQVTLRCSSQSGHNTVSWYQQALGQGPQFIFQYYREEENGRGNFPPRFSGLQFPNYSSELNVNALELDDSALYLCASSLKRWGTRANEQFFGPGTRLTVL.

V usage is TRBV4-3 and J usage is TRBJ2-3; 7 bases are a match to TRBD2. V lost 1 base and J lost 0; bases outside the gene matches: 4. The CDR3 consists of 16 residues. The germline V gene has CDR1 LGHNA and CDR2 YSLEER. CDR3 region: CASSQGEGPSTDTQYF. CDR3 bases: TGCGCCAGCAGCCAAGGGGAGGGACCCAGCACAGATACGCAGTATTTT.